Each of the 13 T cell receptor beta chains below was sequenced from the same sample in a study of blood T cell repertoires in COVID-19. Method: immunoSEQ multiplex PCR; TCRdb's copy keeps in-frame clones and lacks some. The table records 300,000 to 450,000 clones, 70% to 90% of them present only once. Sequenced material: PBMCs or T cells enriched from blood (not recorded which). These receptor sequences come from a man under 40 who had recovered from COVID-19.

This chain links TRBV30 with TRBJ2-4; D call uncertain. The germline V and J ends were trimmed by 1 base and 0 bases, with 13 bases remaining between them. The germline gives CDR1 GTSNPN, CDR2 SVGIG (reference sequence). This CDR3 comprises 16 residues. Here the CDR3 reads CAWSAVSALAKNIQYF. Written as DNA, the CDR3 is TGTGCCTGGAGTGCCGTCAGTGCCCTAGCCAAAAACATTCAGTACTTC.

The CDR3 sequence is CASSPTEERYGYTF. The CDR3 DNA reads TGTGCCAGCTCACCAACCGAGGAGCGCTATGGCTACACCTTC. The rearrangement joins TRBV18 to TRBJ1-2; D is unclear. Trimming cost V 2 bases and J 4 bases, with 11 bases left between them. CDR3 length equals 14 residues. The germline V gene has CDR1 KGHSH and CDR2 LQKENI.

The sample holds a few counts of this clone. The same CDR3 can be traced to other DNA sequences in this sample. This sequence joins TRBV7-9 and TRBJ1-5; no firm D call. There are 12 residues in the CDR3. Deletions cut 0 bases from V and 6 bases from J, with 3 bases between. Germline assignment: CDR1 SEHNR and CDR2 FQNEAQ (reference sequence). The CDR3 DNA is TGTGCCAGCAGCTTAGCGGCTCAGCCCCAGCATTTT. As protein: CASSLAAQPQHF.

In DNA, the CDR3 is TGTGCCAGCAGCCAAACCCCGACAGGCGTCTCCTATAATTCACCCCTCCACTTT. It encodes CASSQTPTGVSYNSPLHF. The chain joins TRBV14 to TRBJ1-6; D is perhaps TRBD1 (6 bases). The CDR3 runs to 18 residues. V lost 2 bases and J 0 bases, leaving 14 bases between the germline ends. Germline CDR1 is SGHDN and CDR2 is FVKESK.

This chain connects TRBV27 to TRBJ1-5; maybe TRBD1 (5 bases). The germline V gene encodes CDR1 MNHEY and CDR2 SMNVEV (reference sequence). Trimming took 6 bases from V and 7 from J, leaving 16 bases between them. The CDR3 covers 14 residues. For the CDR3, the DNA is TGTGCCAGCAGGGGGAGGGGCTCAGGACAGCCCCAGCATTTT. It yields the protein CASRGRGSGQPQHF.

The rearrangement joins TRBV2 to TRBJ2-3; the D is unclear. The germline V and J ends were trimmed by 7 bases and 0 bases, with 8 bases remaining between them. Germline V gene lookup returns CDR1 SNHLY and CDR2 FYNNEI. The CDR3 is 13 residues long. The CDR3 bases are TGTGCCAGCAAGTACAGAAGCACAGATACGCAGTATTTT. Amino acids: CASKYRSTDTQYF.

The V call is TRBV19, the J call TRBJ1-2, with D perhaps TRBD1 (6 bases). This CDR3 region has 14 residues. Between the trimmed V and J ends, which lost 5 bases and 8 bases, there was a span of 18 bases. Germline V gene data show CDR1 as LNHDA and CDR2 as SQIVND (reference sequence). CDR3 DNA: TGTGCCAGTAGTTGGCTTGGGGGGGGCGACGGCTACACCTTC. Translation: CASSWLGGGDGYTF.

The rearrangement joins TRBV27 to TRBJ1-6; 7 bases match TRBD1. Germline V CDR1 and CDR2: MNHEY, SMNVEV (reference sequence). The CDR3 has 15 residues. After removal of 9 bases from V and 0 bases from J, the junction contained 5 bases not matched to a gene. The CDR3 DNA follows: TGTGCCAGTTTACGGGACAGCTCCTATAATTCACCCCTCCACTTT. This translates into CASLRDSSYNSPLHF.

The chain joins TRBV4-1 to TRBJ1-5, with D tentatively TRBD1 (5 bases). V lost 4 bases, J lost 2 bases, and 12 bases lay in between. The CDR3 is made up of 15 amino acids. Looked up from germline, CDR1 is MGHRA and CDR2 is YSYEKL. For the CDR3, the DNA is TGCGCCAGCAGCCTCCTTAGGGGCGGCAATCAGCCCCAGCATTTT. Protein product: CASSLLRGGNQPQHF.

This clone was counted once. The rearrangement uses TRBV7-9 and TRBJ2-3; TRBD1 agrees at 9 bases. This CDR3 spans 15 amino acids. The junction had 7 bases not matched to a gene; V was cut back by 5 bases and J by 4 bases. Per germline, CDR1 SEHNR and CDR2 FQNEAQ (reference sequence). The CDR3 coding sequence is TGTGCCAGCAGCAGTGGGACAGGGTCCGCAGATACGCAGTATTTT. Amino acid sequence: CASSSGTGSADTQYF. Supplemented by reference TRBV7-9 and TRBJ2-3, the full variable domain reads DTGVSQNPRHKITKRGQNVTFRCDPISEHNRLYWYRQTLGQGPEFLTYFQNEAQLEKSRLLSDRFSAERPKGSFSTLEIQRTEQGDSAMYLCASSSGTGSADTQYFGPGTRLTVL.

V usage is TRBV18 and J usage is TRBJ1-1, with 8 bases lining up with TRBD1. Germline trimming cut 4 bases from V and 8 bases from J; bases unmatched to any gene: 9. The germline V gene encodes CDR1 KGHSH and CDR2 LQKENI. This CDR3 is built from 14 residues. CDR3 sequence: CASSRGQAPREAFF. Written as DNA, the CDR3 is TGTGCCAGCTCACGGGGACAGGCCCCGAGGGAAGCTTTCTTT.

The gene calls are TRBV30 and TRBJ2-7; the match to TRBD1 covers 8 bases. This CDR3 contains 15 residues. Losses at the gene ends were 0 bases for V and 5 bases for J; bases not matched to a gene: 9. Germline CDR1 is GTSNPN and CDR2 is SVGIG (reference sequence). CDR3 DNA sequence: TGTGCCTGGAGTGTACAAGGGACAGGTATCGACGAGCAGTACTTC. Encoded protein: CAWSVQGTGIDEQYF.

The chain has TRBV7-9 and TRBJ1-6, with 7 bases that match TRBD1. Germline loops: CDR1 SEHNR, CDR2 FQNEAQ (reference sequence). This CDR3 has 14 amino acids. Trimming at V came to 1 base and at J to 8 bases, leaving 2 bases not matched to a gene. Written as DNA, the CDR3 is TGTGCCAGCAGCTTAGGGCAGGGGGATTCACCCCTCCACTTT. This codes for CASSLGQGDSPLHF.